This T cell receptor (beta chain) was sequenced during a study of CD8 T cells in ankylosing spondylitis. After removal of 7 bases from V and 7 bases from J, the junction contained 4 bases not matched to a gene. Germline CDR1 is SNHLY and CDR2 is FYNNEI. The CDR3 is 13 residues long. With regard to this clonotype: Its antigen is undetermined.

Preparation of TCR beta libraries was done by quantitative 5'-RACE with molecular barcodes. Each CDR3 protein gets one entry after TCRdb re-called the 5' RACE reads with MiXCR. The repertoire includes under 300,000 distinct CDR3 sequences, roughly 10% of them detected once, and 6.8% sits in the top ten. Overall study results and limits: Ankylosing spondylitis blood seemed to carry a telltale TCR beta motif made of eight highly homologous variants. Disease-associated clonotypes exhibited CD8+ identity and were relatively infrequent in peripheral blood.

V usage is TRBV2 and J usage is TRBJ2-3; 11 bases are shared with TRBD1. The material sequenced was blood, either unsorted or a sorted T cell fraction (not recorded which). This receptor was obtained from a male donor with ankylosing spondylitis or in good health (not recorded which). The CDR3 spells CASTWTGGNTQYF. The CDR3 DNA sequence: TGTGCCAGCACCTGGACAGGGGGCAATACGCAGTATTTT.